A selection of T cell receptor beta chains follows, all from one sample in a study of identical twins. TCRdb re-derived calls from the 5' RACE reads in MiXCR, one entry per CDR3 protein. The repertoire includes a few hundred thousand distinct CDR3 sequences, 9% to 15% of them detected once, and around 7.2% sits in the top ten. Separately, the same data were catalogued under a study of yellow fever vaccine responses in identical twins.

The specimen was CD8+ T cells sorted from blood. The origin of the receptors is a woman aged 18-29 years in good health. Each CDR3 is given with its conserved first and last residue. A D gene is named only where the DNA matches it firmly. Not all rows give a size; the values are once, few, many and, for expanded clones, a class.

clone size | J gene | D gene | V gene | CDR3 DNA | CDR3 protein
- | TRBJ2-5 | - | TRBV4-1 | TGCGCCAGCAGCCAAGCTCTCGGGGAGACCCAGTACTTC | CASSQALGETQYF
many | TRBJ1-1 | TRBD1 | TRBV12-3/TRBV12-4 | TGTGCCAGCAGTTGGACAGGGGGCTTGGGCACTGAAGCTTTCTTT | CASSWTGGLGTEAFF
- | TRBJ2-5 | - | TRBV7-6 | TGTGCCAGCAGCCCGCCGGACAGATTAGGACAGGAGACCCAGTACTTC | CASSPPDRLGQETQYF
many | TRBJ1-6 | - | TRBV7-2 | TGTGCCAGCAGCTTCCGGGGTAGCTCCTATAATTCACCCCTCCACTTT | CASSFRGSSYNSPLHF
once | TRBJ2-1 | TRBD2 | TRBV3-1 | TGTGCCAGCAGCCAAGATCGGAGGACTAGCGGGGTCATTGAGCAGTTCTTC | CASSQDRRTSGVIEQFF
- | TRBJ2-5 | TRBD2 | TRBV7-6 | TGTGCCAGCAGCTTAACTAGCGGGAGGGTAGAGACCCAGTACTTC | CASSLTSGRVETQYF
- | TRBJ2-5 | - | TRBV10-3 | TGTGCCATCAGTGACTCGACAGAAGGAGGGGAGACCCAGTACTTC | CAISDSTEGGETQYF
few | TRBJ1-1 | - | TRBV5-6 | TGTGCCAGCAGCTTGAGTATGGGGTACAGGGAGGACACTGAAGCTTTCTTT | CASSLSMGYREDTEAFF
- | TRBJ2-1 | - | TRBV11-2 | TGTGCCTCTCTAAGGGGTAGCGGAACCTACAATGAGCAGTTCTTC | CASLRGSGTYNEQFF
- | TRBJ2-2 | - | TRBV12-5 | TGTGCTAGTGGTAACGACTACCCAAACACCGGGGAGCTGTTTTTT | CASGNDYPNTGELFF
few | TRBJ2-1 | TRBD2 | TRBV6-1 | TGTGCCAGCACCTTCGACGGGGGGAGCCTCTACAATGAGCAGTTCTTC | CASTFDGGSLYNEQFF
many | TRBJ2-7 | - | TRBV4-2 | TGTGCCAGCAGCCAAAACAGCCTGGGGGACCCCTACGAGCAGTACTTC | CASSQNSLGDPYEQYF
- | TRBJ2-5 | - | TRBV5-6 | TGTGCCAGCAGCCTGACCTCCGGAAAACAAGAGACCCAGTACTTC | CASSLTSGKQETQYF
- | TRBJ2-7 | TRBD1 | TRBV7-9 | TGTGCCAGCAGCGGCGAAGGGGGCTACTACGAGCAGTACTTC | CASSGEGGYYEQYF
- | TRBJ2-1 | - | TRBV14 | TGTGCCAGCACCCCAAGGGCAGGCCCCCCAAATGAGCAGTTCTTC | CASTPRAGPPNEQFF
few | TRBJ2-1 | - | TRBV7-9 | TGTGCCAGCAGCTCCTCGTCCCGGGTCACATACAATGAGCAGTTCTTC | CASSSSSRVTYNEQFF
- | TRBJ1-1 | TRBD1 | TRBV3-1 | TGTGCCAGCAGCGGCCGCGGACAGGGCGGCACTGAAGCTTTCTTT | CASSGRGQGGTEAFF
- | TRBJ1-1 | - | TRBV7-6 | TGTGCCAGCAGCTTAGGCAACCCTGCGGGGGGTACTGAAGCTTTCTTT | CASSLGNPAGGTEAFF
few | TRBJ2-1 | TRBD2 | TRBV5-1 | TGCGCCAGCAGCTCCGGGACTAGCGGGAGGAGGGATGAGCAGTTCTTC | CASSSGTSGRRDEQFF
- | TRBJ2-3 | - | TRBV6-5 | TGTGCCAGCAGTTACCAGGGACGGACTAGCACAGATACGCAGTATTTT | CASSYQGRTSTDTQYF
few | TRBJ2-3 | TRBD2 | TRBV6-2/TRBV6-3 | TGTGCCAGCAGTTACAATCTAGCGGGAGGGAGTTGGCAGTATTTT | CASSYNLAGGSWQYF
- | TRBJ2-3 | TRBD2 | TRBV7-8 | TGTGCCAGCAGCTCGCCGGGACTAGCGGGAGGGCATACGCAGTATTTT | CASSSPGLAGGHTQYF
- | TRBJ1-3 | - | TRBV20-1 | TGCAGTGCCACCGAACCTGGACGGGGTTACTCTGGAAACACCATATATTTT | CSATEPGRGYSGNTIYF
- | TRBJ1-2 | - | TRBV12-3/TRBV12-4 | TGTGCCAGCAGTTGGGAAAACTATGGCTACACCTTC | CASSWENYGYTF
- | TRBJ1-1 | - | TRBV5-6 | TGTGCCAGCAGCTTCTCGCACACTGAAGCTTTCTTT | CASSFSHTEAFF
many | TRBJ2-7 | TRBD2 | TRBV12-3/TRBV12-4 | TGTGCCAGCAGTTTTACCCTAGCGGGGCAGTACTTC | CASSFTLAGQYF
few | TRBJ1-2 | - | TRBV5-1 | TGCGCCAGCAGCGTACTGGGACGGAACTATGGCTACACCTTC | CASSVLGRNYGYTF
- | TRBJ2-2 | - | TRBV12-3/TRBV12-4 | TGTGCCAGCAGGTCGGGCGGCGGGGAGCTGTTTTTT | CASRSGGGELFF
- | TRBJ2-4 | TRBD2 | TRBV27 | TGTGCCAGCAGTTTATCTGTGGCGGGAGAGGCCAAAAACATTCAGTACTTC | CASSLSVAGEAKNIQYF
- | TRBJ2-3 | TRBD2 | TRBV28 | TGTGCCAGCAGTTTAACTAGCGGGAGTAGGAGAGATACGCAGTATTTT | CASSLTSGSRRDTQYF
few | TRBJ2-1 | TRBD2 | TRBV7-9 | TGTGCCAGCAGCTCAGTGGGGACTAGCGGAGACAATGAGCAGTTCTTC | CASSSVGTSGDNEQFF
many | TRBJ2-2 | - | TRBV5-1 | TGCGCCAGCAGGATAGTAGGCGGGGAGCTGTTTTTT | CASRIVGGELFF
- | TRBJ2-1 | TRBD2 | TRBV28 | TGTGCCAGCAGTTTATACTCGACTAGCGGGTCCAACAATGAGCAGTTCTTC | CASSLYSTSGSNNEQFF